This is a list of T cell receptor beta chains from one sample in a study of blood T cell repertoires in COVID-19. Only in-frame clones appear in the TCRdb table, and some are missing; sequencing was by immunoSEQ multiplex PCR. This sample carries 350,000 to 550,000 clones, about 89% of them seen once, and the ten largest clones take over 4%. Sequenced material: peripheral blood. These receptors originate from a woman in her twenties or thirties with acute or convalescent COVID-19. CDR3s include the opening cysteine and the closing phenylalanine or tryptophan. The D gene is left open where the match is weak. The size entry is marked missing in some rows and otherwise reads once, few, many or a size class.

d_call: TRBD2
clone_size: .
v_call: TRBV10-3
j_call: TRBJ2-7
cdr3_aa: CAISDLAGDYEQYF
cdr3_nt: TGTGCCATCAGTGATCTAGCGGGGGACTACGAGCAGTACTTC

d_call: .
clone_size: .
v_call: TRBV19
j_call: TRBJ2-3
cdr3_aa: CASSPGSDTQYF
cdr3_nt: TGTGCCAGTAGTCCAGGGTCAGATACGCAGTATTTT

d_call: TRBD1
clone_size: .
v_call: TRBV5-1
j_call: TRBJ2-3
cdr3_aa: CASGTGGTDTQYF
cdr3_nt: TGCGCCAGTGGGACAGGGGGGACAGATACGCAGTATTTT

d_call: .
clone_size: .
v_call: TRBV6-1
j_call: TRBJ1-1
cdr3_aa: CASSESVAVAGGAFF
cdr3_nt: TGTGCCAGCAGTGAATCGGTAGCCGTGGCGGGAGGGGCTTTCTTT

d_call: .
clone_size: .
v_call: TRBV14
j_call: TRBJ1-2
cdr3_aa: CASSQDDIRGYTF
cdr3_nt: TGTGCCAGCAGCCAAGATGACATTCGCGGCTACACCTTC

d_call: .
clone_size: once
v_call: TRBV21-1
j_call: TRBJ1-1
cdr3_aa: CASRIPGQGASYPANTEAFF
cdr3_nt: TGTGCCAGCAGAATTCCGGGACAGGGGGCCAGTTACCCGGCGAACACTGAAGCTTTCTTT

d_call: TRBD1
clone_size: .
v_call: TRBV27
j_call: TRBJ1-2
cdr3_aa: CASSWTGGFGYTF
cdr3_nt: TGTGCCAGCAGTTGGACAGGGGGTTTTGGCTACACCTTC

d_call: TRBD2
clone_size: .
v_call: TRBV5-4
j_call: TRBJ2-7
cdr3_aa: CASSGGEDYHEQYF
cdr3_nt: TGTGCCAGCAGCGGGGGGGAGGACTACCACGAGCAGTACTTC

d_call: .
clone_size: .
v_call: TRBV11-2
j_call: TRBJ2-5
cdr3_aa: CASSRGLGETQYF
cdr3_nt: TGTGCCAGCTCGCGGGGGCTGGGGGAGACCCAGTACTTC

d_call: .
clone_size: .
v_call: TRBV10-3
j_call: TRBJ1-1
cdr3_aa: CAISDRENTEAFF
cdr3_nt: TGTGCCATCAGTGACAGGGAGAACACTGAAGCTTTCTTT

d_call: TRBD2
clone_size: .
v_call: TRBV5-1
j_call: TRBJ2-7
cdr3_aa: CASSLGRAGGGAKPFEQYF
cdr3_nt: TGCGCCAGCAGCTTGGGAAGGGCGGGCGGGGGGGCTAAGCCATTCGAGCAGTACTTC

d_call: TRBD1
clone_size: .
v_call: TRBV12-5
j_call: TRBJ2-2
cdr3_aa: CASGFDRDPGELFF
cdr3_nt: TGTGCTAGTGGTTTCGACAGGGATCCCGGGGAGCTGTTTTTT

d_call: .
clone_size: .
v_call: TRBV9
j_call: TRBJ2-1
cdr3_aa: CASSARGGGAYNEQFF
cdr3_nt: TGTGCCAGCAGCGCCCGGGGAGGGGGGGCCTACAATGAGCAGTTCTTC

d_call: .
clone_size: few
v_call: TRBV29-1
j_call: TRBJ1-1
cdr3_aa: CSVGTALNTEAFF
cdr3_nt: TGCAGCGTTGGGACAGCTCTGAACACTGAAGCTTTCTTT

d_call: TRBD2
clone_size: .
v_call: TRBV28
j_call: TRBJ2-7
cdr3_aa: CASSFVAGDPPYEQYF
cdr3_nt: TGTGCCAGCAGTTTTGTAGCGGGGGACCCCCCCTACGAGCAGTACTTC

d_call: .
clone_size: .
v_call: TRBV9
j_call: TRBJ2-2
cdr3_aa: CASSVTHTGELFF
cdr3_nt: TGTGCCAGCAGCGTTACTCACACCGGGGAGCTGTTTTTT

d_call: TRBD1
clone_size: .
v_call: TRBV4-1
j_call: TRBJ1-2
cdr3_aa: CASSQTPGQGAGGYTF
cdr3_nt: TGCGCCAGCAGCCAAACACCGGGACAGGGGGCCGGTGGCTACACCTTC

d_call: TRBD2
clone_size: .
v_call: TRBV5-1
j_call: TRBJ2-1
cdr3_aa: CASSLLAIGLAGQNEQFF
cdr3_nt: TGCGCCAGCAGCTTACTCGCAATAGGACTAGCGGGGCAGAATGAGCAGTTCTTC

d_call: .
clone_size: once
v_call: TRBV5-1
j_call: TRBJ2-3
cdr3_aa: CASSPTAGTLSDTQYF
cdr3_nt: TGCGCCAGCAGCCCGACTGCCGGGACTCTTTCTGATACGCAGTATTTT

d_call: .
clone_size: .
v_call: TRBV28
j_call: TRBJ2-7
cdr3_aa: CASSVTRGGHEQYF
cdr3_nt: TGTGCCAGCAGTGTTACTCGCGGAGGACACGAGCAGTACTTC

d_call: TRBD1
clone_size: .
v_call: TRBV30
j_call: TRBJ2-3
cdr3_aa: CAWSVRWTGTSTDTQYF
cdr3_nt: TGTGCCTGGAGTGTTAGGTGGACAGGGACTAGCACAGATACGCAGTATTTT

d_call: TRBD2
clone_size: .
v_call: TRBV30
j_call: TRBJ2-3
cdr3_aa: CAWSTGTSGGLDTQYF
cdr3_nt: TGTGCCTGGAGCACCGGGACTAGCGGGGGTCTAGATACGCAGTATTTT

d_call: TRBD2
clone_size: .
v_call: TRBV6-5
j_call: TRBJ2-7
cdr3_aa: CASSYDGGGKYEQYF
cdr3_nt: TGTGCCAGCAGTTACGATGGGGGGGGGAAATACGAGCAGTACTTC

d_call: TRBD1
clone_size: .
v_call: TRBV28
j_call: TRBJ1-2
cdr3_aa: CASSSTGGARYGYTF
cdr3_nt: TGTGCCAGCAGTTCTACAGGGGGCGCCCGGTATGGCTACACCTTC

d_call: .
clone_size: .
v_call: TRBV9
j_call: TRBJ2-1
cdr3_aa: CASSVSGAEYNEQFF
cdr3_nt: TGTGCCAGCAGCGTCTCGGGAGCCGAATACAATGAGCAGTTCTTC

d_call: .
clone_size: .
v_call: TRBV5-4
j_call: TRBJ2-1
cdr3_aa: CASSPLAGTYNEQFF
cdr3_nt: TGTGCCAGCAGCCCCCTGGCGGGGACTTACAATGAGCAGTTCTTC

d_call: TRBD1
clone_size: once
v_call: TRBV28
j_call: TRBJ2-7
cdr3_aa: CASKGQNYEQYF
cdr3_nt: TGTGCCAGCAAGGGACAGAACTACGAGCAGTACTTC

d_call: .
clone_size: .
v_call: TRBV30
j_call: TRBJ1-6
cdr3_aa: CAWSVGTRTSPLHF
cdr3_nt: TGTGCCTGGAGTGTAGGGACACGGACTTCACCCCTCCACTTT

d_call: TRBD1
clone_size: .
v_call: TRBV24-1
j_call: TRBJ2-2
cdr3_aa: CATSTPETGSTGELFF
cdr3_nt: TGTGCCACCAGTACCCCCGAGACAGGGAGCACCGGGGAGCTGTTTTTT

d_call: TRBD1
clone_size: .
v_call: TRBV30
j_call: TRBJ1-3
cdr3_aa: CACLKQGTGNTIYF
cdr3_nt: TGTGCCTGCTTAAAACAGGGGACTGGAAACACCATATATTTT

d_call: TRBD2
clone_size: once
v_call: TRBV7-2
j_call: TRBJ2-3
cdr3_aa: CASSLALAGDWRAQGDTQYF
cdr3_nt: TGTGCCAGCAGCTTAGCGCTAGCGGGGGACTGGCGGGCCCAGGGTGATACGCAGTATTTT

d_call: .
clone_size: .
v_call: TRBV28
j_call: TRBJ2-7
cdr3_aa: CASSLPLESQPEQYF
cdr3_nt: TGTGCCAGCAGTTTACCACTAGAAAGCCAGCCCGAGCAGTACTTC

d_call: .
clone_size: .
v_call: TRBV9
j_call: TRBJ2-2
cdr3_aa: CASSVARDTGELFF
cdr3_nt: TGTGCCAGCAGCGTAGCCCGAGACACCGGGGAGCTGTTTTTT

d_call: .
clone_size: .
v_call: TRBV7-9
j_call: TRBJ1-5
cdr3_aa: CASSLGGVGQPQHF
cdr3_nt: TGTGCCAGCAGCTTAGGGGGAGTTGGTCAGCCCCAGCATTTT

d_call: .
clone_size: .
v_call: TRBV15
j_call: TRBJ2-7
cdr3_aa: CATRIPGYEQYF
cdr3_nt: TGTGCCACCAGGATCCCGGGTTACGAGCAGTACTTC

d_call: .
clone_size: few
v_call: TRBV18
j_call: TRBJ2-1
cdr3_aa: CASSPYKGGDEQFF
cdr3_nt: TGTGCCAGCTCACCTTATAAGGGCGGGGATGAGCAGTTCTTC

d_call: .
clone_size: .
v_call: TRBV11-3
j_call: TRBJ1-1
cdr3_aa: CASSLVRGTEAFF
cdr3_nt: TGTGCCAGCAGCTTAGTCAGGGGTACTGAAGCTTTCTTT

d_call: .
clone_size: .
v_call: TRBV19
j_call: TRBJ1-2
cdr3_aa: CASNTGLKLNYGYTF
cdr3_nt: TGTGCCAGTAATACAGGGCTTAAACTGAACTATGGCTACACCTTC

d_call: .
clone_size: .
v_call: TRBV14
j_call: TRBJ1-1
cdr3_aa: CASSHFSGTEAFF
cdr3_nt: TGTGCCAGCAGCCATTTCAGTGGTACTGAAGCTTTCTTT

d_call: TRBD1
clone_size: once
v_call: TRBV5-4
j_call: TRBJ1-1
cdr3_aa: CASNQYPGGAAEAFF
cdr3_nt: TGTGCCAGCAACCAATATCCAGGGGGCGCCGCTGAAGCTTTCTTT

d_call: TRBD2
clone_size: .
v_call: TRBV5-1
j_call: TRBJ2-2
cdr3_aa: CASSLHPGLNTGELFF
cdr3_nt: TGCGCCAGCAGCCTGCACCCGGGACTAAACACCGGGGAGCTGTTTTTT

d_call: .
clone_size: .
v_call: TRBV7-9
j_call: TRBJ2-3
cdr3_aa: CASSLSSGTGDTQYF
cdr3_nt: TGTGCCAGCAGCTTGTCTTCGGGTACCGGAGATACGCAGTATTTT

d_call: .
clone_size: .
v_call: TRBV3-1/TRBV3-2
j_call: TRBJ2-3
cdr3_aa: CASSQAGLGTDTQYF
cdr3_nt: TGTGCCAGCAGCCAGGCGGGGTTAGGCACAGATACGCAGTATTTT